What follows are 20 T cell receptor beta chains derived from one specimen sequenced in a study of shared clonotypes between healthy human individuals. Profiled with immunoSEQ multiplex PCR; TCRdb holds only in-frame clones, not every one. The table has around 340,000 clones, about 70% seen once. The sequenced material came from memory CD4+ T cells sorted from blood. The subset denotes: CD45RA-negative fraction. The receptors were gathered from a young man in good health.

This chain connects TRBV6-1 to TRBJ1-1; the D is unclear. Germline V gives CDR1 MNHNS, CDR2 SASEGT. The CDR3 runs to 14 residues. V was shortened by 8 bases and J by 2 bases, with 15 bases between the two germline ends. CDR3 loop: CASVGSTQNTEAFF. The CDR3 bases are TGTGCCAGCGTAGGATCTACCCAAAACACTGAAGCTTTCTTT.

A note on this clone: This may be a read error: a much more frequent sequence differs by one nucleotide. The chain links TRBV5-5 to TRBJ2-7; 9 bases are a match to TRBD1. The CDR3 runs 16 residues. CDR1 and CDR2 (germline): SGHKS, YYEKEE (reference sequence). V trimming: 5 bases; J trimming: 2 bases; junction bases outside the gene matches: 11. The CDR3 sequence: CASSRFPGQGAYEQYF. DNA of the CDR3: TGTGCCAGCAGTCGTTTTCCGGGACAGGGAGCCTACGAGCAGTACTTC.

About this clone itself: Other DNA sequences within the sample encode an identical CDR3. The rearrangement joins TRBV19 to TRBJ2-1; 7 nucleotides match TRBD2. Germline V gene data show CDR1 as LNHDA and CDR2 as SQIVND (reference sequence). The CDR3 has 16 amino acids. The junction had 9 bases not matched to a gene; V was cut back by 7 bases and J by 0 bases. The DNA of the CDR3 is TGTGCCAGTACCCCAACTAGCGCTAGCTCCTACAATGAGCAGTTCTTC. This gives the protein CASTPTSASSYNEQFF.

This sequence joins TRBV19 and TRBJ2-6, with 11 bases aligning to TRBD1. The CDR3 is 16 residues long. CDR1 and CDR2 (germline): LNHDA, SQIVND (reference sequence). The junction had 2 bases not matched to a gene; V was cut back by 7 bases and J by 0 bases. The chain's CDR3 is CASKDRGPSGANVLTF. CDR3 nucleotide sequence: TGTGCCAGTAAGGACAGGGGGCCCTCTGGGGCCAACGTCCTGACTTTC. Using reference TRBV19 and TRBJ2-6 for the parts outside the CDR3, the full variable domain is DGGITQSPKYLFRKEGQNVTLSCEQNLNHDAMYWYRQDPGQGLRLIYYSQIVNDFQKGDIAEGYSVSREKKESFPLTVTSAQKNPTAFYLCASKDRGPSGANVLTFGAGSRLTVL.

In this sample, this clone turned up once. The chain has TRBV7-6 and TRBJ2-5; 14 nucleotides line up with TRBD2. Germline lookup yields CDR1 SGHVS and CDR2 FNYEAQ. V was pared by 6 bases and J by 5 bases, with 8 bases of the junction left unmatched. The CDR3 runs 16 residues. CDR3 nucleotides: TGTGCCAGCAGGGACGCCGGGACTAGCGGGAGTGAGACCCAGTACTTC. Translated, it gives CASRDAGTSGSETQYF.

V gene TRBV2 combines with J gene TRBJ2-3; 7 positions match TRBD2. CDR1 is SNHLY and CDR2 is FYNNEI in the germline V gene. J gave up 6 bases and V 5 bases, and 11 bases lay outside the gene matches. The CDR3 consists of 15 residues. The CDR3 coding sequence is TGTGCCAGCAGTCTTCGACGGGAGGAGGGGGATACGCAGTATTTT. Translation: CASSLRREEGDTQYF.

Only one count was recorded for this clone. V is TRBV6-1 and J is TRBJ1-5; D might be TRBD1 (5 bases). The CDR3 runs 14 residues. The V gene lost 3 bases and the J gene lost 9 bases, with 15 bases spanning the gap. Looked up from germline, CDR1 is MNHNS and CDR2 is SASEGT. The CDR3 coding sequence is TGTGCCAGCAGTGACGGGCAGGGTTATCGGCCCCAGCATTTT. Its protein product is CASSDGQGYRPQHF.

This sequence joins TRBV18 and TRBJ1-2; D gene ambiguous. The germline V gene has CDR1 KGHSH and CDR2 LQKENI. The V and J ends lost 2 bases and 8 bases respectively, with 12 bases between them. The CDR3 covers 13 residues. This chain's CDR3 is CASSPNYQEGYTF. The CDR3 DNA is TGTGCCAGCTCACCAAATTATCAGGAGGGCTACACCTTC.

The V and J genes are TRBV7-9 and TRBJ2-3; 8 bases match TRBD1. This CDR3 contains 15 residues. J lost 6 bases, V lost 2 bases, and 7 bases had no gene match. CDR1 is SEHNR, CDR2 FQNEAQ, per germline (reference sequence). CDR3 sequence: CASSLLGQDPDTQYF. The CDR3 bases are TGTGCCAGCAGCTTATTGGGACAGGATCCGGATACGCAGTATTTT. The full variable domain, in which reference TRBV7-9 and TRBJ2-3 provide the parts outside the CDR3, is DTGVSQNPRHKITKRGQNVTFRCDPISEHNRLYWYRQTLGQGPEFLTYFQNEAQLEKSRLLSDRFSAERPKGSFSTLEIQRTEQGDSAMYLCASSLLGQDPDTQYFGPGTRLTVL.

This clone was found many times. This chain joins TRBV5-1 and TRBJ2-2; D gene uncertain. The CDR3 runs 16 residues. V was clipped by 0 bases and J by 2 bases, with 11 bases between them. The V gene's germline CDR1 is SGHRS and CDR2 YFSETQ. The CDR3 protein is CASSLDSKLNTGELFF. The CDR3 DNA reads as TGCGCCAGCAGCTTGGACTCCAAACTCAACACCGGGGAGCTGTTTTTT.

This rearrangement joins TRBV5-5 to TRBJ1-1; D ambiguous. V lost 0 bases and J 0 bases, leaving 9 bases between the germline ends. This CDR3 is built from 15 residues. Germline V lookup: CDR1 SGHKS, CDR2 YYEKEE (reference sequence). CDR3 amino acids: CASSLAAGMNTEAFF. The CDR3, as DNA: TGTGCCAGCAGCTTGGCCGCAGGTATGAACACTGAAGCTTTCTTT.

This sequence joins TRBV13 and TRBJ2-3; D not resolved. CDR1 and CDR2 (germline): PRHDT, FYEKMQ (reference sequence). The CDR3 is made up of 14 amino acids. With 0 bases removed from V and 2 bases from J, the gap between germline ends came to 6 bases. The CDR3 bases are TGTGCCAGCAGCTTAGGAGGTACCACAGATACGCAGTATTTT. Protein: CASSLGGTTDTQYF.

The chain has TRBV6-1 and TRBJ1-3, with TRBD1 identical over 7 bases. The CDR3 has 14 amino acids. The germline CDR1 and CDR2 sequences are MNHNS and SASEGT. The junction had 2 bases not matched to a gene; V was cut back by 2 bases and J by 4 bases. The DNA for the CDR3 is TGTGCCAGCAGTGAACCGGACAGGGGAAACACCATATATTTT. Its protein product is CASSEPDRGNTIYF.

The chain joins TRBV11-2 to TRBJ2-6; the D is unclear. Germline V gene sequence: CDR1 SGHAT, CDR2 FQNNGV. The V and J ends lost 5 bases and 0 bases respectively, with 14 bases between them. CDR3 length equals 17 residues. For the CDR3, the DNA is TGTGCCAGCAGCCGGGTGGCGGAAGGCTCTGGGGCCAACGTCCTGACTTTC. Protein sequence: CASSRVAEGSGANVLTF.

This clone was counted only a few times. The chain recombines TRBV7-2 with TRBJ2-3; D is uncertain. CDR1 SGHTA and CDR2 FQGNSA come from the germline V gene. Trimming shortened V by 6 bases and J by 0 bases, and 7 bases separated the two germline ends. The CDR3 covers 13 residues. The CDR3 spells CASRRASTDTQYF. In nucleotides, the CDR3 is TGTGCCAGCAGGCGAGCGAGCACAGATACGCAGTATTTT.

This chain uses TRBV9 with TRBJ2-2, with TRBD2 identical over 9 bases. The J segment lost 4 bases and the V segment lost 5 bases, leaving 9 bases of the junction unmatched. In germline, CDR1 is SGDLS, CDR2 YYNGEE. The CDR3 length is 16 residues. CDR3 in DNA: TGTGCCAGCAGACCTAGCGGAGCGGGGGGCACCGGGGAGCTGTTTTTT. Translated: CASRPSGAGGTGELFF.

This clone was observed once. This sequence joins TRBV14 and TRBJ2-1; TRBD2 matches 7 bases. The V gene's germline CDR1 is SGHDN and CDR2 FVKESK. The trim removed 3 bases at V and 0 bases at J, leaving 2 bases unmatched. This CDR3 spans 15 amino acids. The CDR3 sequence is CASSHGGSSYNEQFF. The CDR3 DNA sequence: TGTGCCAGCAGCCACGGCGGGAGCTCCTACAATGAGCAGTTCTTC.

The J gene is TRBJ1-5, the V gene TRBV6-1; 7 nucleotides agree with TRBD1. The CDR3 contains 13 residues. Germline CDR1 is MNHNS and CDR2 is SASEGT. Unmatched junction bases numbered 0, after V lost 2 bases and J lost 5 bases. CDR3 region: CASSETGDQPQHF. DNA for the CDR3: TGTGCCAGCAGTGAAACAGGGGATCAGCCCCAGCATTTT.

The chain employs TRBV30 and TRBJ1-4; D not certain. Trimming stripped 3 bases from V and 0 bases from J, with 8 bases between. The CDR3 consists of 14 residues. Germline CDR1 is GTSNPN and CDR2 is SVGIG (reference sequence). In nucleotides, the CDR3 is TGTGCCTGGAGCAACCCACCAACTAATGAAAAACTGTTTTTT. It specifies CAWSNPPTNEKLFF.

This clone was observed a handful of times. The chain recombines TRBV27 with TRBJ2-2; 8 bases fit TRBD1. The CDR3 sequence is 16 residues long. Trimming took 7 bases from V and 4 from J; bases not matched to a gene: 11. Germline assignment: CDR1 MNHEY and CDR2 SMNVEV (reference sequence). CDR3 loop: CASTIRTGLGTGELFF. The CDR3 DNA sequence: TGTGCCAGCACCATCCGGACAGGGTTGGGCACCGGGGAGCTGTTTTTT.